Given below is one TCR beta chain in context. TCRdb itself ran the RT-PCR reads through MiXCR, one entry per CDR3 protein. In the table there are some 160,000 distinct CDR3 sequences, about a quarter of which are singletons. These data belong to a study of patients and donors after allogeneic stem cell transplantation. This TCR derives from a human donor who was either an allogeneic HSCT recipient or a stem cell or donor lymphocyte infusion donor (not recorded which). It is not recorded whose cells these are; they may come from a transplant donor. The sample consisted of blood, either unsorted or a sorted T cell fraction (not recorded which).

In nucleotides, the CDR3 is TGCAGTGCTAGAGATTGGGGCATAGCGGGAGGGTACAATGAGCAGTTCTTC. Translating gives CSARDWGIAGGYNEQFF. The J gene is TRBJ2-1, the V gene TRBV20-1; 11 bases fit TRBD2. V lost 0 bases to trimming and J lost 4 bases; unmatched junction nucleotides: 8. Looked up from germline, CDR1 is DFQATT and CDR2 is SNEGSKA (reference sequence). The CDR3 runs 17 residues.